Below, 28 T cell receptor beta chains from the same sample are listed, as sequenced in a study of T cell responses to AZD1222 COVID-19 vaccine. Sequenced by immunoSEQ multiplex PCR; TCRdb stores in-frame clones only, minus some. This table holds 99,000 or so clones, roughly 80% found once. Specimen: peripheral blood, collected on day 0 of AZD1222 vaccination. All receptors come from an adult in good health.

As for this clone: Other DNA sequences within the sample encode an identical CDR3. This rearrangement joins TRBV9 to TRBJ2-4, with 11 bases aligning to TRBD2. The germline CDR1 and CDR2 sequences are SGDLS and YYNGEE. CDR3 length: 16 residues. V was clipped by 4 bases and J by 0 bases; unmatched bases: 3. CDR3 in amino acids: CASSPSGGLAKNIQYF. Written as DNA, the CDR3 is TGTGCCAGCAGCCCTAGCGGGGGGCTAGCCAAAAACATTCAGTACTTC.

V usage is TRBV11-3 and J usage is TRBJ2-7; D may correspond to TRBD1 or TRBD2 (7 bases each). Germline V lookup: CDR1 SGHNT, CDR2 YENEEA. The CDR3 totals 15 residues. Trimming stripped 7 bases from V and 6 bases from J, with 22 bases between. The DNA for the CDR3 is TGTGCCAGCATAAAGTGGGGGGGACAGAGCTCCGAGCAGTACTTC. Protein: CASIKWGGQSSEQYF. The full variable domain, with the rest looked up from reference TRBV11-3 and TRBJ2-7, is EAGVVQSPRYKIIEKKQPVAFWCNPISGHNTLYWYLQNLGQGPELLIRYENEEAVDDSQLPKDRFSAERLKGVDSTLKIQPAELGDSAVYLCASIKWGGQSSEQYFGPGTRLTVT.

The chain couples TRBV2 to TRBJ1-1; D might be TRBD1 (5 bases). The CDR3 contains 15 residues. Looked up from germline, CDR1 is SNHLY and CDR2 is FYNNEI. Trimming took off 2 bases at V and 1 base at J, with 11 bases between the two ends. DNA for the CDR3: TGTGCCAGCAGTGAAAGAAGTGGGGGGAACACTGAAGCTTTCTTT. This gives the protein CASSERSGGNTEAFF.

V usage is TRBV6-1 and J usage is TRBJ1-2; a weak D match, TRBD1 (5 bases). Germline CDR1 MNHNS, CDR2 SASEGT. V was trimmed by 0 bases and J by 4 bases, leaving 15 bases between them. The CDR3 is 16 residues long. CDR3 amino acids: CASSEAGAQGSYGYTF. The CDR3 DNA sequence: TGTGCCAGCAGTGAAGCCGGGGCTCAGGGAAGCTATGGCTACACCTTC.

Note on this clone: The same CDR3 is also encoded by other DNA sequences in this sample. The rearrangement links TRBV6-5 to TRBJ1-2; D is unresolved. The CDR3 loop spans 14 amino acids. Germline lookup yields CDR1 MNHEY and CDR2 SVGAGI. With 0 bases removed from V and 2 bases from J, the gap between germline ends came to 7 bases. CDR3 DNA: TGTGCCAGCAGTTACTCGAAGGGAAACTATGGCTACACCTTC. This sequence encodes CASSYSKGNYGYTF.

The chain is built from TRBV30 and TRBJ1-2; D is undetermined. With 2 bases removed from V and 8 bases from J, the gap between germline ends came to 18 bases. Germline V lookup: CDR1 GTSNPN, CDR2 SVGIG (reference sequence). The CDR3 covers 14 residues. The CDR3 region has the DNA TGTGCCTGGAGTCCGGACGGTATTATCGGAGGCTACACCTTC. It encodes CAWSPDGIIGGYTF.

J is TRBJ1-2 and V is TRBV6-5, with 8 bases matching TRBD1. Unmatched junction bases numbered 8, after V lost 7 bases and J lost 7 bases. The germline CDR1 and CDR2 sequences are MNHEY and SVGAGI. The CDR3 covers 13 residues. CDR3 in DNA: TGTGCCAGCAACCCCGGACAGGGTGGTGGCTACACCTTC. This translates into CASNPGQGGGYTF.

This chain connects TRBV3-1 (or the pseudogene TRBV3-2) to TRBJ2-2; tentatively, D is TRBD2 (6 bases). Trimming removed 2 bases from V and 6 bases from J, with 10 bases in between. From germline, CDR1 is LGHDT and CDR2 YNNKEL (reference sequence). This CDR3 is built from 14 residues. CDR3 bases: TGTGCCAGCAGCCAAAAATGGGAGGCCGGGGAGCTGTTTTTT. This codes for CASSQKWEAGELFF.

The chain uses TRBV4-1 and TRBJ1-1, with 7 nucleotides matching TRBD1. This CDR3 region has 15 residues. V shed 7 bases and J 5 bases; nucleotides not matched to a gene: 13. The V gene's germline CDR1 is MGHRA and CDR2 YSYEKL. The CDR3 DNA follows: TGCGCCAGCAACCCCTTTAAGGGGGCGGGAACTGAAGCTTTCTTT. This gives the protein CASNPFKGAGTEAFF.

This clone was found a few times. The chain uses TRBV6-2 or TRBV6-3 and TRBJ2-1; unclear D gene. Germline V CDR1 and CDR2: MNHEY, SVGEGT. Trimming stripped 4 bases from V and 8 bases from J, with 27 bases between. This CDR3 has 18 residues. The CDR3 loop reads CASSFPNTRALNRDEQFF. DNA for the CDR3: TGTGCCAGCAGTTTTCCCAATACCCGGGCCTTGAATAGAGATGAGCAGTTCTTC.

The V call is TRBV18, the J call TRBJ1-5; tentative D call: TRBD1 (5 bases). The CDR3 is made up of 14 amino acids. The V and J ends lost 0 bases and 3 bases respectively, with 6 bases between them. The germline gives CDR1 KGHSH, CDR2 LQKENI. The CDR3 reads CASSPPGVNQPQHF. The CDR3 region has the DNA TGTGCCAGCTCACCACCGGGGGTCAATCAGCCCCAGCATTTT.

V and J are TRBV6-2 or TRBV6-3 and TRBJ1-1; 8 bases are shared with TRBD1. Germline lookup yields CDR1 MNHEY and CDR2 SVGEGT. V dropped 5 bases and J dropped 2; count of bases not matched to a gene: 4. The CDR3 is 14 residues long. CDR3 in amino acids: CASSKTGANTEAFF. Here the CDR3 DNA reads TGTGCCAGCAGTAAGACAGGGGCTAACACTGAAGCTTTCTTT.

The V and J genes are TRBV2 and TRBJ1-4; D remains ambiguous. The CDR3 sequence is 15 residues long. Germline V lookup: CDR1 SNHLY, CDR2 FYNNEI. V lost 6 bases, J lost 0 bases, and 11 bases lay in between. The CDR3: CASRSGWATNEKLFF. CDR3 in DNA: TGTGCCAGCAGATCGGGGTGGGCAACTAATGAAAAACTGTTTTTT.

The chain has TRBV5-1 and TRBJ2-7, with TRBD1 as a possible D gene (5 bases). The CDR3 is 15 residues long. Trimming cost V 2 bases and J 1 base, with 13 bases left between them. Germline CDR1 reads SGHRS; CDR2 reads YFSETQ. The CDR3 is CASSFADITSYEQYF. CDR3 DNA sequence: TGCGCCAGCAGCTTCGCGGACATCACTTCCTACGAGCAGTACTTC.

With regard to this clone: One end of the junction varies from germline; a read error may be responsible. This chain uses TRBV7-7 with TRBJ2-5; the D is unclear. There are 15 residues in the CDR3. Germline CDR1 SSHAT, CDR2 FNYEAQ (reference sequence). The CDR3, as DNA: TGTGCTAGCAGCCCTACTCATTCGGTCCAAGAGACCCAGTACTTC. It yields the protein CASSPTHSVQETQYF.

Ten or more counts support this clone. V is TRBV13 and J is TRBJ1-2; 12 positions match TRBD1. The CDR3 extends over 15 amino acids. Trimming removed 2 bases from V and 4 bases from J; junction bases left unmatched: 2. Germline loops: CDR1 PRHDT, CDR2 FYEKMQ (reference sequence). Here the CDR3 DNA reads TGTGCCAGCAGCTTAAGGGACAGGGGGCTCTATGGCTACACCTTC. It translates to CASSLRDRGLYGYTF.

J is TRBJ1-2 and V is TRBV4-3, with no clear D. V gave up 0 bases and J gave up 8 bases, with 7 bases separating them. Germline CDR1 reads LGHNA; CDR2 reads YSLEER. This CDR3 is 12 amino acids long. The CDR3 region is CASSQDRGGYTF. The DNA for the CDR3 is TGCGCCAGCAGCCAAGACCGAGGGGGCTACACCTTC.

The CDR3 protein is CASSLVSARTNTEAFF. CDR3 DNA: TGCGCCAGCAGCTTGGTGTCGGCTCGAACAAACACTGAAGCTTTCTTT. The genes are TRBV5-1 and TRBJ1-1; D is ambiguous. The CDR3 extends over 16 amino acids. Trimming took off 0 bases at V and 2 bases at J, with 14 bases between the two ends. Germline loops: CDR1 SGHRS, CDR2 YFSETQ.

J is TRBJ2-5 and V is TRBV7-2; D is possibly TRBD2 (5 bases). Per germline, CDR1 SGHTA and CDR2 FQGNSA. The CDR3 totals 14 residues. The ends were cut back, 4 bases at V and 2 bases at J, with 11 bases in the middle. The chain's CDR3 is CASSSSSLQETQYF. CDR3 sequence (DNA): TGTGCCAGCAGCTCATCTAGCTTGCAAGAGACCCAGTACTTC.

The CDR3 DNA reads TGTGCCAGCAGGAGGACAGGGGCGGATTCACCCCTCCACTTT. It is translated as CASRRTGADSPLHF. The V gene is TRBV7-9, the J gene TRBJ1-6; 9 bases align to TRBD1. V shed 6 bases, J shed 8 bases, and the junction held 5 bases outside the gene matches. Germline CDR1 is SEHNR and CDR2 is FQNEAQ (reference sequence). The CDR3 has 14 amino acids.

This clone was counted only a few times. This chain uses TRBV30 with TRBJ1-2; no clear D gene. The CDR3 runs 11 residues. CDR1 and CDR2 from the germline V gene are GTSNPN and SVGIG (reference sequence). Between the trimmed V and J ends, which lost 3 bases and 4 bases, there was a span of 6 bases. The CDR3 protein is CAWRRGYGYTF. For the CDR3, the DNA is TGTGCCTGGAGGCGGGGCTATGGCTACACCTTC.

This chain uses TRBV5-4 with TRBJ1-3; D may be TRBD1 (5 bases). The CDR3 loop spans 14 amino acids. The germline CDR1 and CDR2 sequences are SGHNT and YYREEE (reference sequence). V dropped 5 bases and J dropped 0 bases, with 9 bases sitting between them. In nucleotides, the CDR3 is TGTGCCAGCAGGGGACCGAACTCTGGAAACACCATATATTTT. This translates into CASRGPNSGNTIYF.

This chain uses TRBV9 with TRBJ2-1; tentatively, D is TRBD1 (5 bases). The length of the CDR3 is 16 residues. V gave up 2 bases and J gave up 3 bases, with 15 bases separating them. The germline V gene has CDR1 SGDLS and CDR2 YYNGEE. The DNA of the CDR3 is TGTGCCAGCAGCGTTCAGGGCGTAGGTCTCTACAATGAGCAGTTCTTC. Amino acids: CASSVQGVGLYNEQFF.

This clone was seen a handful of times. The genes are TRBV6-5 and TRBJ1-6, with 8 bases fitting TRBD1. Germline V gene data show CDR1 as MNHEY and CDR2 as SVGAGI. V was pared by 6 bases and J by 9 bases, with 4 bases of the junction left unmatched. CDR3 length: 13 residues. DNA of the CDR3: TGTGCCAGCAGCGACAGGGGTCCTTCACCCCTCCACTTT. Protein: CASSDRGPSPLHF.

CDR3 sequence (DNA): TGCGCCAGCAGCCTATATGGGGGGCTGGGAGATACGCAGTATTTT. Its protein is CASSLYGGLGDTQYF. The chain is built from TRBV5-1 and TRBJ2-3; TRBD1 or TRBD2 may be the D gene (6 bases each). Trimming shortened V by 4 bases and J by 5 bases, and 17 bases separated the two germline ends. CDR1 SGHRS and CDR2 YFSETQ come from the germline V gene. There are 15 residues in the CDR3. Combining the CDR3 with reference TRBV5-1 and TRBJ2-3 gives the whole variable domain KAGVTQTPRYLIKTRGQQVTLSCSPISGHRSVSWYQQTPGQGLQFLFEYFSETQRNKGNFPGRFSGRQFSNSRSEMNVSTLELGDSALYLCASSLYGGLGDTQYFGPGTRLTVL.

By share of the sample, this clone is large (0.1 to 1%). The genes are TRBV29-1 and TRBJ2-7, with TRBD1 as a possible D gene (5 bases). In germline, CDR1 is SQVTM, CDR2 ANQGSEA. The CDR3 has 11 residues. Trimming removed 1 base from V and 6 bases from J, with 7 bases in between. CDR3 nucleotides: TGCAGCGTTGAAGGCAGGGCCGAGCAGTACTTC. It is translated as CSVEGRAEQYF.

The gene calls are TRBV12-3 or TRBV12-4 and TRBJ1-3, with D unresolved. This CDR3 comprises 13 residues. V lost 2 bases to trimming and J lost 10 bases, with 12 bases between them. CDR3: CASSLFEGETIYF. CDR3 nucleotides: TGTGCCAGCAGTTTATTCGAGGGCGAGACCATATATTTT.

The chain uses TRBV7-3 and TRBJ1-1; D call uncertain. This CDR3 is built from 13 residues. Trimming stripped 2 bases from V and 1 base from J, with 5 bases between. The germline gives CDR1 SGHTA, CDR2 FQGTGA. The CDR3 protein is CASSLAGNTEAFF. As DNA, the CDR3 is TGTGCCAGCAGCTTAGCAGGGAACACTGAAGCTTTCTTT.